The 26 T cell receptor beta chains given below trace back to one sample, sequenced in a study of blood T cell repertoires in COVID-19 (dated by TCRdb to 2020 to 2022). Preparation of the library involved the immunoSEQ multiplex PCR assay. TCRdb's version of the immuneACCESS table is confined to in-frame rearrangements and falls short of the full clone set. An unresolved V gene accounts for under half of the shortfall where checked; the remainder is of unknown origin. This sample lists about 200,000 clones; roughly 80% were detected once. About 4.8% of the sample comes from the top ten. Sequenced sample: PBMCs or T cells enriched from blood (not recorded which). The receptors originated from a woman between 45 and 65 years old who had been exposed to COVID-19.

The chain employs TRBV20-1 and TRBJ2-2; D is unresolved. The germline CDR1 and CDR2 sequences are DFQATT and SNEGSKA (reference sequence). Trimming took 3 bases from V and 6 from J, leaving 8 bases between them. This CDR3 has 12 residues. The CDR3 DNA reads as TGCAGTGCTAGTGCCTACCCCGGGGAGCTGTTTTTT. Translation gives CSASAYPGELFF.

The chain carries TRBV10-2 and TRBJ2-5, with D possibly being TRBD1 (7 bases). Germline lookup yields CDR1 WSHSY and CDR2 SAAADI. The CDR3 has 14 residues. Trimming pared 4 bases from V and 5 bases from J, leaving 14 bases between. The CDR3 DNA reads as TGCGCCAGCAGTGCGGGCCCAGGGGGGGAGACCCAGTACTTC. Protein sequence: CASSAGPGGETQYF.

The chain joins TRBV5-6 to TRBJ2-2; maybe TRBD1 (6 bases). Germline V gene sequence: CDR1 SGHDT, CDR2 YYEEEE. This CDR3 contains 15 residues. V gave up 4 bases and J gave up 8 bases, with 18 bases separating them. The CDR3 region is CASSVTGTMGGELFF. Here the CDR3 DNA reads TGTGCCAGCAGCGTTACCGGGACAATGGGTGGGGAGCTGTTTTTT.

This clone was observed many times. The V and J genes are TRBV7-9 and TRBJ2-7, with TRBD1 matching over 10 bases. Germline loops: CDR1 SEHNR, CDR2 FQNEAQ (reference sequence). With V trimmed by 3 bases and J by 12 bases, 11 bases remained unmatched. The CDR3 length is 14 residues. The CDR3 nucleotides read TGTGCCAGCAGCTTCGACCGGGACAGGGGAGGTCGGTACTTC. It translates to CASSFDRDRGGRYF.

V is TRBV7-8 and J is TRBJ2-5, with D hard to call. Trimming removed 5 bases from V and 5 bases from J, with 6 bases in between. Germline CDR1 reads SGHVS; CDR2 reads FQNEAQ. This CDR3 comprises 11 residues. CDR3 sequence (DNA): TGTGCCAGCAGCCCCGGGGAGACCCAGTACTTC. It translates to CASSPGETQYF.

This sequence joins TRBV29-1 and TRBJ1-2; D not certain. The germline CDR1 and CDR2 sequences are SQVTM and ANQGSEA. Trimming took off 4 bases at V and 4 bases at J, with 16 bases between the two ends. The CDR3 length is 14 residues. Here the CDR3 DNA reads TGCAGCGTTGTGGTACCGGGAGATACCTATGGCTACACCTTC. Translation gives CSVVVPGDTYGYTF. Full variable domain (missing parts from reference TRBV29-1 and TRBJ1-2): SAVISQKPSRDICQRGTSLTIQCQVDSQVTMMFWYRQQPGQSLTLIATANQGSEATYESGFVIDKFPISRPNLTFSTLTVSNMSPEDSSIYLCSVVVPGDTYGYTFGSGTRLTVV.

The chain links TRBV5-5 to TRBJ1-5, with D hard to call. The V gene's germline CDR1 is SGHKS and CDR2 YYEKEE (reference sequence). The CDR3 totals 15 residues. V was pared by 1 base and J by 1 base, with 9 bases between. The CDR3 bases are TGTGCCAGCAGCTTGACCGGTCTGAGCAATCAGCCCCAGCATTTT. Its protein product is CASSLTGLSNQPQHF. Combining the CDR3 with reference TRBV5-5 and TRBJ1-5 gives the whole variable domain DAGVTQSPTHLIKTRGQQVTLRCSPISGHKSVSWYQQVLGQGPQFIFQYYEKEERGRGNFPDRFSARQFPNYSSELNVNALLLGDSALYLCASSLTGLSNQPQHFGDGTRLSIL.

The chain is built from TRBV12-3 or TRBV12-4 and TRBJ1-1, with TRBD1 as a possible D gene (5 bases). With 10 bases removed from V and 8 bases from J, the gap between germline ends came to 17 bases. The CDR3 runs 12 residues. The chain's CDR3 is CAISRQGAEAFF. CDR3 bases: TGTGCCATCTCGCGGCAGGGCGCGGAAGCTTTCTTT.

The chain employs TRBV10-2 and TRBJ2-2; 7 bases fit TRBD2. V shed 4 bases and J 4 bases; nucleotides not matched to a gene: 15. CDR3 length equals 18 residues. CDR1 and CDR2 from the germline V gene are WSHSY and SAAADI. The CDR3 loop reads CASSVGLSVGGSTGELFF. For the CDR3, the DNA is TGCGCCAGCAGTGTAGGCCTCTCTGTCGGGGGGAGCACCGGGGAGCTGTTTTTT.

The chain couples TRBV6-5 to TRBJ1-3; possibly TRBD1 for D (5 bases). With 5 bases removed from V and 1 base from J, the gap between germline ends came to 12 bases. The germline gives CDR1 MNHEY, CDR2 SVGAGI. This CDR3 region has 15 residues. The CDR3 sequence: CASSRTGESGNTIYF. The CDR3 DNA is TGTGCCAGCAGTCGTACGGGGGAGTCTGGAAACACCATATATTTT.

The gene calls are TRBV7-2 and TRBJ2-1, with D possibly being TRBD2 (7 bases). The length of the CDR3 is 14 residues. Germline loops: CDR1 SGHTA, CDR2 FQGNSA. Trimming shortened V by 6 bases and J by 4 bases, and 13 bases separated the two germline ends. The CDR3 DNA reads TGTGCCAGCAGGAGGGGGGGGACGTACAATGAGCAGTTCTTC. This encodes CASRRGGTYNEQFF.

This chain links TRBV7-2 with TRBJ2-7; D may be TRBD2 (7 bases). Germline V gene sequence: CDR1 SGHTA, CDR2 FQGNSA. The CDR3 covers 17 residues. V lost 5 bases to trimming and J lost 0 bases, with 20 bases between them. The CDR3 is CASSPGGGRGSSYEQYF. The DNA for the CDR3 is TGTGCCAGCAGCCCCGGAGGGGGGCGGGGGAGCTCCTACGAGCAGTACTTC.

This clone was detected once. V gene TRBV28 combines with J gene TRBJ2-1, with 9 bases matching TRBD1. The V gene's germline CDR1 is MDHEN and CDR2 SYDVKM. The junction had 4 bases not matched to a gene; V was cut back by 8 bases and J by 2 bases. The CDR3 sequence is 14 residues long. CDR3 residues: CASRGQGTYNEQFF. CDR3 in DNA: TGTGCCAGCCGGGGACAGGGCACCTACAATGAGCAGTTCTTC.

This clone was recorded a few times. CDR3 in DNA: TGTGCCAGCAGCCCTAGACGGGAAAATTCACCCCTCCACTTT. Its translation is CASSPRRENSPLHF. The chain links TRBV5-4 to TRBJ1-6; D is undetermined. Trimming removed 4 bases at V and 7 bases at J, with 12 bases between. The germline V gene encodes CDR1 SGHNT and CDR2 YYREEE (reference sequence). CDR3 length: 14 amino acids. The variable domain in full, completed from reference TRBV5-4 and TRBJ1-6, reads ETGVTQSPTHLIKTRGQQVTLRCSSQSGHNTVSWYQQALGQGPQFIFQYYREEENGRGNFPPRFSGLQFPNYSSELNVNALELDDSALYLCASSPRRENSPLHFGNGTRLTVT.

The CDR3: CASSPGTVNTEAFF. The CDR3 DNA reads TGTGCCAGCAGCCCCGGGACAGTGAACACTGAAGCTTTCTTT. V is TRBV5-4 and J is TRBJ1-1; 7 nucleotides match TRBD1. Germline loops: CDR1 SGHNT, CDR2 YYREEE (reference sequence). V lost 4 bases and J lost 0; bases outside the gene matches: 3. This CDR3 comprises 14 residues. The complete variable domain, with remaining parts taken from reference TRBV5-4 and TRBJ1-1, reads ETGVTQSPTHLIKTRGQQVTLRCSSQSGHNTVSWYQQALGQGPQFIFQYYREEENGRGNFPPRFSGLQFPNYSSELNVNALELDDSALYLCASSPGTVNTEAFFGQGTRLTVV.

The chain combines TRBV14 with TRBJ2-2; D perhaps matches TRBD2 (7 bases). V dropped 2 bases and J dropped 2 bases, with 15 bases sitting between them. Germline-derived CDR1 and CDR2 are SGHDN and FVKESK. The CDR3 loop spans 17 amino acids. CDR3 DNA sequence: TGTGCCAGCAGCCAAACCGGCGGGGGACACAACACCGGGGAGCTGTTTTTT. As protein: CASSQTGGGHNTGELFF.

The chain recombines TRBV19 with TRBJ1-2; D gene uncertain. Deletions cut 4 bases from V and 8 bases from J, with 11 bases between. Germline CDR1 and CDR2: LNHDA and SQIVND (reference sequence). CDR3 length equals 12 residues. The CDR3 DNA reads as TGTGCCAGTAGTACAGGATTAGGAGGCTACACCTTC. As protein: CASSTGLGGYTF.

The V and J genes are TRBV6-5 and TRBJ2-7; no firm D call. Germline V lookup: CDR1 MNHEY, CDR2 SVGAGI. The V end was cut by 7 bases, the J end by 4 bases, with 14 bases between. This CDR3 spans 13 amino acids. Here the CDR3 reads CASISLVTYEQYF. In DNA, the CDR3 is TGTGCCAGCATTAGTTTAGTCACTTACGAGCAGTACTTC.

This clone was seen only once. CDR3 nucleotides: TGCGCCAGCAGCTTGAGCCAGGGGGTCAATGAGCAGTTCTTC. Translated: CASSLSQGVNEQFF. This chain uses TRBV5-1 with TRBJ2-1, with TRBD1 identical over 7 bases. The junction had 4 bases not matched to a gene; V was cut back by 1 base and J by 6 bases. Germline lookup yields CDR1 SGHRS and CDR2 YFSETQ. The CDR3 covers 14 residues.

V gene TRBV6-5 combines with J gene TRBJ2-7; 9 nucleotides align to TRBD1. The CDR3 length is 12 residues. V shed 6 bases and J 4 bases; nucleotides not matched to a gene: 1. Germline CDR1 MNHEY, CDR2 SVGAGI. CDR3 in amino acids: CASRGTGYEQYF. The CDR3 DNA follows: TGTGCCAGCAGGGGGACAGGGTACGAGCAGTACTTC.

The chain links TRBV24-1 to TRBJ2-3; the D gene is possibly TRBD1 (7 bases). Deletions cut 3 bases from V and 6 bases from J, with 18 bases between. The CDR3 runs to 16 residues. Germline V gene lookup returns CDR1 KGHDR and CDR2 SFDVKD. CDR3 DNA: TGTGCCACCAGTGATCCCGGCGGGACAGCCGACGATACGCAGTATTTT. It encodes CATSDPGGTADDTQYF.

This clone showed up just once. The rearrangement uses TRBV3-1 (or the pseudogene TRBV3-2) and TRBJ1-3; D is undetermined. The V gene's germline CDR1 is LGHDT and CDR2 YNNKEL (reference sequence). This CDR3 comprises 16 residues. V was clipped by 9 bases and J by 0 bases, with 18 bases between them. Here the CDR3 DNA reads TGTGCCAGTTCTCCAGAGGGTTACTTCTCTGGAAACACCATATATTTT. Translating gives CASSPEGYFSGNTIYF.

The chain combines TRBV6-5 with TRBJ2-1, with a weak D call TRBD2 (6 bases). V lost 8 bases to trimming and J lost 8 bases, with 10 bases between them. This CDR3 is 11 amino acids long. Germline V gives CDR1 MNHEY, CDR2 SVGAGI. CDR3 sequence: CASRLVYEQFF. DNA for the CDR3: TGTGCCAGCCGACTAGTCTATGAGCAGTTCTTC.

J is TRBJ2-5 and V is TRBV12-1; TRBD1 is the table's D call and was not checked against the DNA. TRBV12-1 is a recognized pseudogene. This CDR3 region has 15 residues. CDR3 residues: CASRHPGQGRETQYF. For the CDR3, the DNA is TGTGCCAGCAGGCACCCGGGACAGGGACGGGAGACCCAGTACTTC.

The chain links TRBV5-8 to TRBJ2-5, with a weak D call TRBD1 (5 bases). Trimming cost V 4 bases and J 1 base, with 14 bases left between them. The CDR3 loop spans 15 amino acids. Germline CDR1 and CDR2: SGHTS and YDEGEE. CDR3 loop: CASSPNTRAQETQYF. The CDR3 region has the DNA TGTGCCAGCAGCCCAAATACCAGGGCCCAAGAGACCCAGTACTTC.

The chain uses TRBV4-3 and TRBJ1-1, with 7 bases fitting TRBD1. V trimming: 3 bases; J trimming: 4 bases; junction bases outside the gene matches: 2. The CDR3 loop spans 13 amino acids. The germline V gene has CDR1 LGHNA and CDR2 YSLEER. The CDR3: CASSHDRVTEAFF. Here the CDR3 DNA reads TGCGCCAGCAGCCATGACAGGGTCACTGAAGCTTTCTTT.